This T cell receptor (beta chain) was captured by sequencing in a study of patients and donors after allogeneic stem cell transplantation. TCRdb processed the RT-PCR reads anew with MiXCR; each CDR3 protein has one entry. The sample has about 150,000 distinct CDR3 sequences, 20% to 25% seen once. The V end lost 3 bases, the J end lost 1 base, and 15 bases lay between the germline ends. The CDR3 totals 16 residues. This clonotype was detected many times. The source material was blood, either unsorted or a sorted T cell fraction (not recorded which). The rearrangement uses TRBV12-3 or TRBV12-4 and TRBJ1-2, with D unresolved. The TCR was taken from a human donor who was either an allogeneic HSCT recipient or a stem cell or donor lymphocyte infusion donor (not recorded which). It is not recorded whose cells these are; they may come from a transplant donor. CDR3: CASSLGGSSNNYGYTF. The CDR3 bases are TGTGCCAGCAGTTTGGGTGGATCCTCAAATAACTATGGCTACACCTTC.